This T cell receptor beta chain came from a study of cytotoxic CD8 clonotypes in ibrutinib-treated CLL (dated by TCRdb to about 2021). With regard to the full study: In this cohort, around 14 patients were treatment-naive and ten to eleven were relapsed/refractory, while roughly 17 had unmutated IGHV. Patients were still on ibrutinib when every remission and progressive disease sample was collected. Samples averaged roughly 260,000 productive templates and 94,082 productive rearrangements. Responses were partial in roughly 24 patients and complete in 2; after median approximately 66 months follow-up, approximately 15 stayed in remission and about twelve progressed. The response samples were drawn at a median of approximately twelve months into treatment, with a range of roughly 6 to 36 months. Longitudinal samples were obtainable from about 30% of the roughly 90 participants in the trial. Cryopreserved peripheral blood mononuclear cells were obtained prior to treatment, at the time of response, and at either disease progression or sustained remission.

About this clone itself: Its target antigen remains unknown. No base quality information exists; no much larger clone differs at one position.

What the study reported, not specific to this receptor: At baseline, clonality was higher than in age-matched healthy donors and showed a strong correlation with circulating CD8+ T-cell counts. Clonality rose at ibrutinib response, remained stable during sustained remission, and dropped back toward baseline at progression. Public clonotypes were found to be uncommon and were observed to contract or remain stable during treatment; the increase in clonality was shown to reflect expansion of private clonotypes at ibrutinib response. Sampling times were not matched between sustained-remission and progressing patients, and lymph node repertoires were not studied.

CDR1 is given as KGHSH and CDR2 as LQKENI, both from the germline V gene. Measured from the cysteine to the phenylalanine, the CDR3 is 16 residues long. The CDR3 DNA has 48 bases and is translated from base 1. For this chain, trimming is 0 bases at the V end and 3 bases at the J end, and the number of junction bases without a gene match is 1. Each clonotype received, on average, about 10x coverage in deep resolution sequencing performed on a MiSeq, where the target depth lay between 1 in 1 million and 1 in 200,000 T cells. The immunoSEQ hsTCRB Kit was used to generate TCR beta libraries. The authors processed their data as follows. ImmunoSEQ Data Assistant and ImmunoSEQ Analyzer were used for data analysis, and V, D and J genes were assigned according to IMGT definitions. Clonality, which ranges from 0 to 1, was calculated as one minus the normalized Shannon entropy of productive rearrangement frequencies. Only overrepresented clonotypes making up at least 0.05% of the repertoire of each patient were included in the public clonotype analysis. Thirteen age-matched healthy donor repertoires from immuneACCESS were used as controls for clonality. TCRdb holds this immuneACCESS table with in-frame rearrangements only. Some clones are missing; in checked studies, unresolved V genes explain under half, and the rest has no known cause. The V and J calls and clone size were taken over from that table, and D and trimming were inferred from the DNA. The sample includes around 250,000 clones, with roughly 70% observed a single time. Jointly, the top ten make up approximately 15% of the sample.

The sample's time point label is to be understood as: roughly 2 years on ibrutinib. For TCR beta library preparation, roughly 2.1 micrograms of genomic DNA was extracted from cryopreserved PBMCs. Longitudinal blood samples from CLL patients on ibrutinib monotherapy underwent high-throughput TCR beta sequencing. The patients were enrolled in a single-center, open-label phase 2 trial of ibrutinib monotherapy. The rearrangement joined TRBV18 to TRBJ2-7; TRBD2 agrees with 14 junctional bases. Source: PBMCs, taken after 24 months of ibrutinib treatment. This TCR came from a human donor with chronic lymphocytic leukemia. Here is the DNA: TGTGCCAGCTCACCACCGGGACTAGCGGGAGTCTACGAGCAGTACTTC. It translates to CASSPPGLAGVYEQYF.